This TCR beta chain derives from a study of blood T cells in healthy people across ages. Together with a sample-barcoded 5' primer, a J-beta primer mix was included in a second PCR lasting roughly 6 to 12 cycles. TCRdb independently ran MiXCR on the 5' RACE reads; one entry per CDR3 protein. Seen here are hundreds of thousands of distinct CDR3 sequences, 45% to 70% observed once, and the top ten hold roughly 25%. V was cut by 0 bases and J by 0 bases, with 8 bases left in between. Germline loops: CDR1 SNHLY, CDR2 FYNNEI. The CDR3 sequence is 15 residues long. This chain uses TRBV2 with TRBJ2-5, with D perhaps matching TRBD1 (5 bases). Source material: blood. This receptor was obtained from a man aged 35 to 55 in good health. CDR3 sequence (DNA): TGTGCCAGCAGTGAAGCGCGACAGTACCAAGAGACCCAGTACTTC. This codes for CASSEARQYQETQYF.